This TCR beta chain emerged from a study of neurological immune-mediated disorders. Study-wide findings and caveats: No expanded-clone CDR3 amino acid sequence recurred across subjects, suggesting private TCR-beta repertoires. Multiple sclerosis was found to have the least TCR clonal expansion, below healthy controls, and HTLV-1-associated myelopathy the most. None of the features examined (clinical or MRI) was associated with the multiple sclerosis repertoire cluster.

Every sequencing run produced over 160 million TCR-beta sequences that came from 15-18 subjects. From the 5' RACE reads, TCRdb called clonotypes with MiXCR, one entry per CDR3 protein. The sample has roughly 74,000 distinct CDR3 sequences, 4% to 6% seen once. At least ten counts were recorded for this clonotype. What it recognizes is unknown. Sequenced sample: PBMCs. The receptor was isolated from a man in his late teens or twenties with multiple sclerosis.

CDR3 residues: CASSPGRNYGYTF. The CDR3 DNA follows: TGTGCCAGCAGCCCGGGACGGAACTATGGCTACACCTTC. V usage is TRBV7-3 and J usage is TRBJ1-2, with D perhaps matching TRBD1 (5 bases). Germline V lookup: CDR1 SGHTA, CDR2 FQGTGA. With 5 bases removed from V and 2 bases from J, the gap between germline ends came to 9 bases. The CDR3 runs 13 residues.